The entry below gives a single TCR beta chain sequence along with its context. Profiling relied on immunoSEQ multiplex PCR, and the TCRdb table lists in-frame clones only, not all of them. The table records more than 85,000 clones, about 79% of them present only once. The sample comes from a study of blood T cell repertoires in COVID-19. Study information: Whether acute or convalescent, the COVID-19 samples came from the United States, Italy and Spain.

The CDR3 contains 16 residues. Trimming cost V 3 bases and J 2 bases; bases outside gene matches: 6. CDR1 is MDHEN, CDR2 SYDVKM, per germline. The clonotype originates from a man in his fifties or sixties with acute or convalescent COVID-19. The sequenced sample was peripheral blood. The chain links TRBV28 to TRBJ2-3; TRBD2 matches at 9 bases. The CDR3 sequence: CASSFFSGGPTDTQYF. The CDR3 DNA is TGTGCCAGCAGTTTCTTTAGCGGGGGACCCACAGATACGCAGTATTTT. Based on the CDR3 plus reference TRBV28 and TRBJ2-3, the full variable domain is DVKVTQSSRYLVKRTGEKVFLECVQDMDHENMFWYRQDPGLGLRLIYFSYDVKMKEKGDIPEGYSVSREKKERFSLILESASTNQTSMYLCASSFFSGGPTDTQYFGPGTRLTVL.